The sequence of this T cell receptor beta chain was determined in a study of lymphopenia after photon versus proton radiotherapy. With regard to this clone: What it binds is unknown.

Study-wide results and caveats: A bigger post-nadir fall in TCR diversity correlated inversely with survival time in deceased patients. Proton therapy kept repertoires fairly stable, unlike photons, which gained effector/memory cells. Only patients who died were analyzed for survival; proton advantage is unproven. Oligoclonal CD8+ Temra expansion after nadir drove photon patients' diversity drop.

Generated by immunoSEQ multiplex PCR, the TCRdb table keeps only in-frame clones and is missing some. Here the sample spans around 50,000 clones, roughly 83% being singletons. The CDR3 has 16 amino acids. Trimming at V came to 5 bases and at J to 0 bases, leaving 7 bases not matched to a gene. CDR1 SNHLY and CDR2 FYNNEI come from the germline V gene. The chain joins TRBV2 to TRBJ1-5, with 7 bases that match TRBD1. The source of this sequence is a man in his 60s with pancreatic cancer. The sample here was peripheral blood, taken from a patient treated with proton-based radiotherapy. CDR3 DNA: TGTGCCAGCAGTTGGGACAGCCAATATAGCAATCAGCCCCAGCATTTT. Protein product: CASSWDSQYSNQPQHF.